This T cell receptor beta chain was captured in a study of early T cells in non-severe SARS-CoV-2 infection. At least ten counts were recorded for this clonotype. Germline CDR1 is LGHDT and CDR2 is YNNKEL (reference sequence). The CDR3 contains 17 residues. The germline V and J ends were trimmed by 6 bases and 2 bases, with 23 bases remaining between them. TCRdb redid the calling of the 5' RACE reads with MiXCR, one entry per CDR3 protein. This sample carries roughly 46,000 distinct CDR3 sequences, 7% to 7.5% of them seen once, and the ten largest clones take roughly 5%. This sequence was found in an adult who was a healthcare worker with PCR-confirmed SARS-CoV-2 infection or an uninfected control (not recorded which). The chain links TRBV3-1 to TRBJ2-7, with D uncertain. The specimen was whole blood. The CDR3 DNA sequence: TGTGCCAGCAGTAACAACCTAGGACCCGGTACAACCTACGAGCAGTACTTC. Translating gives CASSNNLGPGTTYEQYF.